Below are 27 T cell receptor beta chains sequenced from a single sample in a study of blood T cell repertoires in COVID-19. Clones were read by immunoSEQ multiplex PCR, and TCRdb kept only the in-frame ones, dropping some. Found here are approximately 440,000 clones, about 87% of them singletons; the top ten hold 10% to 15%. Material for sequencing was peripheral blood. These receptors originate from a woman between 50 and 59 years old with COVID-19, enrolled during active disease.

The V call is TRBV5-1, the J call TRBJ1-1; no clear D gene. The germline V and J ends were trimmed by 10 bases and 11 bases, with 9 bases remaining between them. From germline, CDR1 is SGHRS and CDR2 YFSETQ. This CDR3 contains 8 residues. CDR3 region: CAPFPAFF. For the CDR3, the DNA is TGCGCCCCCTTTCCGGCTTTCTTT.

The rearrangement joins TRBV5-1 to TRBJ2-7; 8 nucleotides agree with TRBD1. The V segment lost 3 bases and the J segment 3 bases; nucleotides outside the gene matches: 5. CDR1 and CDR2 (germline): SGHRS, YFSETQ. The CDR3 has 14 residues. CDR3 sequence (DNA): TGCGCCAGCAGCTGGGGACAGGAGAGCTACGAGCAGTACTTC. Its translation: CASSWGQESYEQYF.

This chain uses TRBV24-1 with TRBJ2-5; 9 bases fit TRBD2. CDR1 and CDR2 (germline): KGHDR, SFDVKD. The CDR3 consists of 14 residues. Trimming at V came to 4 bases and at J to 4 bases, leaving 3 bases not matched to a gene. The CDR3 DNA reads as TGTGCCACCAGTGAACCGACTAGCGGAGAGACCCAGTACTTC. Translated: CATSEPTSGETQYF.

The V gene is TRBV30, the J gene TRBJ2-3; D possibly corresponds to TRBD2 (6 bases). The ends were cut back, 5 bases at V and 3 bases at J, with 18 bases in the middle. Germline V gene data show CDR1 as GTSNPN and CDR2 as SVGIG (reference sequence). There are 15 residues in the CDR3. CDR3 coding DNA: TGTGCCTGGGGCCCCGGGCTAGCGATAACAGATACGCAGTATTTT. Translated: CAWGPGLAITDTQYF.

The J gene is TRBJ1-1, the V gene TRBV19, with TRBD1 matching 7 bases. The germline CDR1 and CDR2 sequences are LNHDA and SQIVND (reference sequence). The CDR3 loop spans 14 amino acids. Losses at the gene ends were 5 bases for V and 8 bases for J; bases not matched to a gene: 11. CDR3 region: CASSFDRAEREAFF. CDR3 sequence (DNA): TGTGCCAGTAGTTTCGACAGGGCAGAGAGGGAAGCTTTCTTT.

In regard to this clone: The sample contains more than one DNA sequence encoding this CDR3. The chain links TRBV19 to TRBJ1-2, with D unresolved. V lost 5 bases and J lost 1, with 5 bases in between. CDR1 and CDR2 from the germline V gene are LNHDA and SQIVND (reference sequence). The length of the CDR3 is 12 residues. The DNA of the CDR3 is TGTGCCAGTAGTCCACTTAACTATGGCTACACCTTC. Translating gives CASSPLNYGYTF.

This rearrangement joins TRBV7-9 to TRBJ2-1, with 13 positions matching TRBD2. V shed 3 bases, J shed 9 bases, and the junction held 5 bases outside the gene matches. There are 15 residues in the CDR3. The V gene's germline CDR1 is SEHNR and CDR2 FQNEAQ (reference sequence). CDR3 DNA sequence: TGTGCCAGCAGCTTCATCGGACTAGCGGGGGCTGAGCAGTTCTTC. As protein: CASSFIGLAGAEQFF.

This sequence joins TRBV30 and TRBJ2-7; D is unclear. Trimming left V 5 bases short and J 9 bases short, with 17 bases between. Germline CDR1 reads GTSNPN; CDR2 reads SVGIG (reference sequence). The CDR3 is 12 residues long. CDR3 in DNA: TGTGCCTGGCAAACCACGGAGAGCATGCAGTACTTC. Its translation: CAWQTTESMQYF.

The gene calls are TRBV7-9 and TRBJ2-6; D unresolved. The ends were cut back, 2 bases at V and 0 bases at J, with 8 bases in the middle. The CDR3 sequence is 16 residues long. Looked up from germline, CDR1 is SEHNR and CDR2 is FQNEAQ (reference sequence). In DNA, the CDR3 is TGTGCCAGCAGCTTAATCGAGATCTCTGGGGCCAACGTCCTGACTTTC. It encodes CASSLIEISGANVLTF.

This sequence joins TRBV6-4 and TRBJ1-1; TRBD1 matches 7 bases. CDR1 is MRHNA and CDR2 is SNTAGT in the germline V gene. V trimming: 5 bases; J trimming: 3 bases; junction bases outside the gene matches: 6. The CDR3 loop spans 14 amino acids. The CDR3: CASSKNDRDTEAFF. The CDR3 nucleotides are TGTGCCAGCAGTAAAAATGACAGGGACACTGAAGCTTTCTTT.

This clone was recorded a few times. The gene calls are TRBV29-1 and TRBJ2-7, with D perhaps being TRBD1 or TRBD2 (6 bases each). Per the germline V gene, CDR1 is SQVTM and CDR2 is ANQGSEA. This CDR3 contains 12 residues. The V and J ends lost 7 bases and 4 bases respectively, with 14 bases between them. The CDR3 DNA reads TGCAGCGGGGGGGTTGGACAGTACGAGCAGTACTTC. Protein sequence: CSGGVGQYEQYF.

The chain has TRBV15 and TRBJ1-4; D call uncertain. The CDR3 is 13 residues long. V dropped 1 base and J dropped 8 bases, with 8 bases sitting between them. CDR1 and CDR2 from the germline V gene are LNHNV and YYDKDF (reference sequence). Here the CDR3 DNA reads TGTGCCACCAGCAGAGTTCGAGGGGAAAAACTGTTTTTT. Residues: CATSRVRGEKLFF.

The chain joins TRBV19 to TRBJ1-2; the match to TRBD1 covers 7 bases. The CDR3 has 15 amino acids. The germline gives CDR1 LNHDA, CDR2 SQIVND (reference sequence). V trimming: 6 bases; J trimming: 3 bases; junction bases outside the gene matches: 10. The chain's CDR3 is CASSRSGTDYYGYTF. The CDR3 DNA follows: TGTGCCAGTAGCCGAAGTGGGACAGACTACTATGGCTACACCTTC.

The count of this clone is one. The V and J genes are TRBV30 and TRBJ2-7; 7 bases are shared with TRBD1. V lost 6 bases and J lost 7; bases outside the gene matches: 18. The CDR3 has 15 amino acids. Germline V CDR1 and CDR2: GTSNPN, SVGIG (reference sequence). The chain's CDR3 is CACPAPDRAAEEQYF. The CDR3 DNA sequence: TGTGCCTGCCCCGCCCCCGACAGGGCCGCTGAGGAGCAGTACTTC.

V usage is TRBV19 and J usage is TRBJ2-1, with D maybe TRBD2 (5 bases). The V end was cut by 5 bases, the J end by 9 bases, with 14 bases between. Germline CDR1 reads LNHDA; CDR2 reads SQIVND (reference sequence). CDR3 length: 13 residues. The CDR3 protein is CASSEDMAGEQFF. CDR3 sequence (DNA): TGTGCCAGTAGTGAAGACATGGCGGGTGAGCAGTTCTTC.

The V gene is TRBV13, the J gene TRBJ1-2; 12 bases map to TRBD1. Germline CDR1 PRHDT, CDR2 FYEKMQ (reference sequence). The trim removed 7 bases at V and 6 bases at J, leaving 6 bases unmatched. This CDR3 comprises 14 residues. CDR3 in DNA: TGTGCCAGCAAGGGACAGGGGGCTTCCAATGGCTACACCTTC. It encodes CASKGQGASNGYTF. Together with reference TRBV13 and TRBJ1-2, the CDR3 gives the full variable domain: AAGVIQSPRHLIKEKRETATLKCYPIPRHDTVYWYQQGPGQDPQFLISFYEKMQSDKGSIPDRFSAQQFSDYHSELNMSSLELGDSALYFCASKGQGASNGYTFGSGTRLTVV.

The V call is TRBV27, the J call TRBJ2-1; no reliable D call. V was pared by 3 bases and J by 4 bases, with 10 bases between. Looked up from germline, CDR1 is MNHEY and CDR2 is SMNVEV (reference sequence). The CDR3 has 14 amino acids. The CDR3 sequence is CASSLSGRYNEQFF. The CDR3 bases are TGTGCCAGCAGTTTGTCAGGCAGATACAATGAGCAGTTCTTC.

The rearrangement uses TRBV7-2 and TRBJ1-1, with no clear D. This CDR3 is 13 amino acids long. Looked up from germline, CDR1 is SGHTA and CDR2 is FQGNSA. Trimming pared 1 base from V and 6 bases from J, leaving 9 bases between. The CDR3 spells CASSLGGSAEAFF. CDR3 coding DNA: TGTGCCAGCAGCTTAGGCGGGTCGGCTGAAGCTTTCTTT.

The chain combines TRBV4-1 with TRBJ1-2; 9 bases agree with TRBD1. V lost 4 bases to trimming and J lost 2 bases; unmatched junction nucleotides: 2. CDR1 and CDR2 (germline): MGHRA, YSYEKL. CDR3 length: 14 amino acids. The CDR3 DNA follows: TGCGCCAGCAGCCGGACAGGGGCCAACTATGGCTACACCTTC. This translates into CASSRTGANYGYTF.

This chain joins TRBV7-2 and TRBJ2-7; 7 positions match TRBD1. Germline V lookup: CDR1 SGHTA, CDR2 FQGNSA. This CDR3 is built from 13 residues. With 4 bases clipped from V and 6 bases from J, the junction kept 6 bases outside the gene matches. The CDR3 loop is CASSSEDRREQYF. The CDR3 coding sequence is TGTGCCAGCAGCTCAGAGGACAGGCGCGAGCAGTACTTC.

The chain uses TRBV5-8 and TRBJ2-1; 8 nucleotides align to TRBD1. Trimming at V came to 3 bases and at J to 6 bases, leaving 2 bases not matched to a gene. This CDR3 comprises 13 residues. Germline V lookup: CDR1 SGHTS, CDR2 YDEGEE. Here the CDR3 reads CASSYRGSNEQFF. The CDR3, as DNA: TGTGCCAGCAGCTACAGGGGGTCCAATGAGCAGTTCTTC.

The chain couples TRBV5-1 to TRBJ1-5; no firm D call. With 0 bases removed from V and 0 bases from J, the gap between germline ends came to 7 bases. This CDR3 contains 15 residues. The germline CDR1 and CDR2 sequences are SGHRS and YFSETQ. The CDR3 loop reads CASSLGGSSNQPQHF. In nucleotides, the CDR3 is TGCGCCAGCAGCTTGGGAGGCTCTAGCAATCAGCCCCAGCATTTT.

This chain joins TRBV5-6 and TRBJ2-2; 15 bases are shared with TRBD2. This CDR3 has 16 residues. The V segment lost 4 bases and the J segment 8 bases; nucleotides outside the gene matches: 6. Germline-derived CDR1 and CDR2 are SGHDT and YYEEEE. CDR3 region: CASSPGLAGGAGELFF. The CDR3 bases are TGTGCCAGCAGCCCGGGACTAGCGGGGGGTGCTGGGGAGCTGTTTTTT.

This rearrangement joins TRBV18 to TRBJ2-1, with 8 bases identical to TRBD1. CDR1 KGHSH and CDR2 LQKENI come from the germline V gene. The CDR3 spans 15 residues. V trimming: 6 bases; J trimming: 7 bases; junction bases outside the gene matches: 11. This CDR3 is CASSLGQGIYNEQFF. DNA for the CDR3: TGTGCCAGCTCGCTAGGACAGGGAATCTATAATGAGCAGTTCTTC.

This clone was seen just once. This chain uses TRBV20-1 with TRBJ2-5; a possible D gene is TRBD1 (6 bases). There are 11 residues in the CDR3. V lost 6 bases to trimming and J lost 5 bases, with 10 bases between them. Germline V lookup: CDR1 DFQATT, CDR2 SNEGSKA (reference sequence). Here the CDR3 DNA reads TGCAGTGCCTACAGGGCTGAGACCCAGTACTTC. Translating gives CSAYRAETQYF.

A remark on this clone: The germline gene is not matched at one end of the junction; a read error may be the cause. Other DNA sequences within the sample encode an identical CDR3. The J gene is TRBJ1-3, the V gene TRBV4-2, with a tentative D call TRBD1 (5 bases). The germline V gene encodes CDR1 LGHNA and CDR2 YNFKEQ. The CDR3 covers 17 residues. CDR3 DNA: TGTGCTAGCAGCCAAGATCGGTTGGGGAGGGGTGGAAACACCATATATTTT. Its translation: CASSQDRLGRGGNTIYF.

The V and J genes are TRBV30 and TRBJ2-1; 9 nucleotides agree with TRBD2. V dropped 7 bases and J dropped 6; count of bases not matched to a gene: 7. The CDR3 totals 13 residues. Germline lookup yields CDR1 GTSNPN and CDR2 SVGIG (reference sequence). CDR3 amino acids: CAYPTREGNEQFF. The CDR3, as DNA: TGTGCCTACCCGACGCGGGAGGGCAATGAGCAGTTCTTC.